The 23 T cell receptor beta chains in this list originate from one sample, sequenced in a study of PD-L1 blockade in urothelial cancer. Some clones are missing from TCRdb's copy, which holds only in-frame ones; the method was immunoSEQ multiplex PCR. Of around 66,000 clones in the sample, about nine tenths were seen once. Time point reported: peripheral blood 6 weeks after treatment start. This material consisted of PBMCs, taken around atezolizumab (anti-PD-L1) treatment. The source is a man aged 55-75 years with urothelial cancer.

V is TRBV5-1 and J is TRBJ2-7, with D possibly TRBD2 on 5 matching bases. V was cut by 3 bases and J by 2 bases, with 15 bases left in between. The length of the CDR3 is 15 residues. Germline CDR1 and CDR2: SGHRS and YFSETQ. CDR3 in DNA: TGCGCCAGCAGCTATCCCGGACTGGCCACCTACGAGCAGTACTTC. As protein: CASSYPGLATYEQYF. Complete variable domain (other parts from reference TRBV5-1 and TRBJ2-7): KAGVTQTPRYLIKTRGQQVTLSCSPISGHRSVSWYQQTPGQGLQFLFEYFSETQRNKGNFPGRFSGRQFSNSRSEMNVSTLELGDSALYLCASSYPGLATYEQYFGPGTRLTVT.

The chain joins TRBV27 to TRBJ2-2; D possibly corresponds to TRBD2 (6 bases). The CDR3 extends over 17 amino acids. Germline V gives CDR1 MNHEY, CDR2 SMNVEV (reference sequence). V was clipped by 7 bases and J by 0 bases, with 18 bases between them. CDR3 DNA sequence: TGTGCCAGCAAACAACCCCGCGGGACTGCGAACACCGGGGAGCTGTTTTTT. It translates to CASKQPRGTANTGELFF.

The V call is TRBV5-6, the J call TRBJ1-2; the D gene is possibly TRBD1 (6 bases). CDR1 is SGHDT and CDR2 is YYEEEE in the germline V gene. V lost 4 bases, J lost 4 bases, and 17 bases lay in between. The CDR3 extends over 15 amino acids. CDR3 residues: CASSPAGQHIYGYTF. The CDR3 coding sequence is TGTGCCAGCAGCCCAGCGGGACAACATATCTATGGCTACACCTTC.

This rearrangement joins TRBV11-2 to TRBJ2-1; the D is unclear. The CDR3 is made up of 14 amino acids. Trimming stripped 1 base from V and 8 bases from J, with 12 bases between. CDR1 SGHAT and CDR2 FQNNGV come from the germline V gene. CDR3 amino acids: CASSLAVSSYEQFF. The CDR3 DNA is TGTGCCAGCAGCTTAGCGGTTAGCAGCTATGAGCAGTTCTTC.

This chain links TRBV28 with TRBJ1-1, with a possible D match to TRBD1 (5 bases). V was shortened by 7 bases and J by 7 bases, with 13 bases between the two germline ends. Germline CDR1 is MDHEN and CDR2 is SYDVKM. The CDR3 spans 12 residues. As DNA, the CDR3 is TGTGCCAGCATTGGGGGGTTCCGTGAAGCTTTCTTT. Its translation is CASIGGFREAFF. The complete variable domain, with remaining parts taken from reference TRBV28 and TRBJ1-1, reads DVKVTQSSRYLVKRTGEKVFLECVQDMDHENMFWYRQDPGLGLRLIYFSYDVKMKEKGDIPEGYSVSREKKERFSLILESASTNQTSMYLCASIGGFREAFFGQGTRLTVV.

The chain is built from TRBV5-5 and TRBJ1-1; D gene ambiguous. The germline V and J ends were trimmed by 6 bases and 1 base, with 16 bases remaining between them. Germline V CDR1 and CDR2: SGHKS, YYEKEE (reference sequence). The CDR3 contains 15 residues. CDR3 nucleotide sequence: TGTGCCAGCACAACTCAGACTGTCGCGAACACTGAAGCTTTCTTT. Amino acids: CASTTQTVANTEAFF. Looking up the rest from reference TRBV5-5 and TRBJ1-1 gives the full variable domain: DAGVTQSPTHLIKTRGQQVTLRCSPISGHKSVSWYQQVLGQGPQFIFQYYEKEERGRGNFPDRFSARQFPNYSSELNVNALLLGDSALYLCASTTQTVANTEAFFGQGTRLTVV.

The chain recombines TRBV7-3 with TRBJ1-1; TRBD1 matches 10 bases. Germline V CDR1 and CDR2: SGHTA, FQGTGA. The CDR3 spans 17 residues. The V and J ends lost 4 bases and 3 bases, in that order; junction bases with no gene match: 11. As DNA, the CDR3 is TGTGCCAGCAGCTCAAGGCCGGGACAGGGGTACGACACTGAAGCTTTCTTT. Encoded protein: CASSSRPGQGYDTEAFF. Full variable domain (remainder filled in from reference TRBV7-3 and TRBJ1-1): GAGVSQTPSNKVTEKGKYVELRCDPISGHTALYWYRQSLGQGPEFLIYFQGTGAADDSGLPNDRFFAVRPEGSVSTLKIQRTERGDSAVYLCASSSRPGQGYDTEAFFGQGTRLTVV.

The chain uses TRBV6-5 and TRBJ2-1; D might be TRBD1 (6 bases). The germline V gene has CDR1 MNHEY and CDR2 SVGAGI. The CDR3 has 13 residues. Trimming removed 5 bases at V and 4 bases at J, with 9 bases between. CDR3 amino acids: CASSRGQYNEQFF. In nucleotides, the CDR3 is TGTGCCAGCAGTAGAGGACAGTACAATGAGCAGTTCTTC.

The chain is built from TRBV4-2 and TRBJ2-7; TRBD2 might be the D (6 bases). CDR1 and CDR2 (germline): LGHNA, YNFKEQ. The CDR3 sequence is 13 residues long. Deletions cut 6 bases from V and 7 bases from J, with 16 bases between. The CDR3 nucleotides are TGTGCCAGCAGTTACCGGGACTCGGGTGAGCAGTACTTC. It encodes CASSYRDSGEQYF.

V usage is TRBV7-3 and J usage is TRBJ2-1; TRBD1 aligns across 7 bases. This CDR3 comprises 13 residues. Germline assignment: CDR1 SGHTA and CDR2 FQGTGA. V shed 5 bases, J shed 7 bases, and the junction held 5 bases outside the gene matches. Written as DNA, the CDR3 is TGTGCCAGCAGCCGGACAGGAAATAATGAGCAGTTCTTC. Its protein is CASSRTGNNEQFF.

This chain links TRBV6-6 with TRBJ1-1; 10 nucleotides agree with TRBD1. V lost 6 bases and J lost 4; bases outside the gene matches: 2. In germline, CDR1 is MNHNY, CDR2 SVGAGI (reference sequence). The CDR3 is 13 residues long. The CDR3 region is CASRGQGSTEAFF. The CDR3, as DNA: TGTGCCAGCAGGGGACAGGGGAGCACTGAAGCTTTCTTT.

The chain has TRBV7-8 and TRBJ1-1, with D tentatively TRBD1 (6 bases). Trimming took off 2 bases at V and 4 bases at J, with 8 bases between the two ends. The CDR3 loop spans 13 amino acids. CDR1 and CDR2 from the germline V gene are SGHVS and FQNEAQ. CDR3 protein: CASSLRGGTEAFF. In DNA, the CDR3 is TGTGCCAGCAGCTTAAGGGGGGGCACTGAAGCTTTCTTT.

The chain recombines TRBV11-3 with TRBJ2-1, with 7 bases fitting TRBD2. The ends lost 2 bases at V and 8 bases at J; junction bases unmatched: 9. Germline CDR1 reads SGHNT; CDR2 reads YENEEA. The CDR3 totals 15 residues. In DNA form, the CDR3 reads TGTGCCAGCAGCTTATTTGCGGGAGCTAGCGATGAGCAGTTCTTC. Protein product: CASSLFAGASDEQFF.

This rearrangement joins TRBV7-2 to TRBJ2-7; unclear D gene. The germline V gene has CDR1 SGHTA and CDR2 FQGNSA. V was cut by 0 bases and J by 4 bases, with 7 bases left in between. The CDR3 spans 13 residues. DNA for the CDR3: TGTGCCAGCAGCTTAGCTGTGCGTTACGAGCAGTACTTC. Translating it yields CASSLAVRYEQYF.

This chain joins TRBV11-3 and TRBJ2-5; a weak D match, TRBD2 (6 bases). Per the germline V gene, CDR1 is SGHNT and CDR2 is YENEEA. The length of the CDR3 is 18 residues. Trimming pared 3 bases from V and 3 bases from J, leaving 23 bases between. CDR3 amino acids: CASSFLPGGPGREETQYF. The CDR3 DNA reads TGTGCCAGCAGCTTCCTTCCCGGGGGACCGGGTAGGGAAGAGACCCAGTACTTC.

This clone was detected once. CDR3 in DNA: TGTGCCAGCAGCTCGACAGGGGGCTCTGGAAACACCATATATTTT. It codes for CASSSTGGSGNTIYF. The chain links TRBV5-6 to TRBJ1-3; TRBD1 aligns across 9 bases. Germline CDR1 is SGHDT and CDR2 is YYEEEE. The CDR3 sequence is 15 residues long. The J segment lost 0 bases and the V segment lost 3 bases, leaving 1 base of the junction unmatched.

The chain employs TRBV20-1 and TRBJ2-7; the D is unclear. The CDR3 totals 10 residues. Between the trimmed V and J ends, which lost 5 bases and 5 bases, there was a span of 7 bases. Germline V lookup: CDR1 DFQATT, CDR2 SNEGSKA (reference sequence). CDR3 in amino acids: CSAHRNEQYF. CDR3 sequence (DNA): TGCAGTGCTCACAGAAACGAGCAGTACTTC.

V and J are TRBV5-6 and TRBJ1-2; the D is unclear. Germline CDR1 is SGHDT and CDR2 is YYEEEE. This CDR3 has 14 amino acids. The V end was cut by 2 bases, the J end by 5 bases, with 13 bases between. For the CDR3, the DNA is TGTGCCAGCAGCTTCGGCAGGACTACATATGGCTACACCTTC. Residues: CASSFGRTTYGYTF.

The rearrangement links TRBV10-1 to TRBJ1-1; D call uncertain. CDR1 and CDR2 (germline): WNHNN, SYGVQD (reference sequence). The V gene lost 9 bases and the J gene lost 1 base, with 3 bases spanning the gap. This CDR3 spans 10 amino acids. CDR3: CARQNTEAFF. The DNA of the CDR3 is TGCGCCAGACAGAACACTGAAGCTTTCTTT.

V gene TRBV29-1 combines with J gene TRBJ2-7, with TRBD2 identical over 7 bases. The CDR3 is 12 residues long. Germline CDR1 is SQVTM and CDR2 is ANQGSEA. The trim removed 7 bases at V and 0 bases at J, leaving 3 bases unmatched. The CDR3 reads CSATSVSYEQYF. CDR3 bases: TGCAGCGCAACTAGCGTCTCCTACGAGCAGTACTTC.

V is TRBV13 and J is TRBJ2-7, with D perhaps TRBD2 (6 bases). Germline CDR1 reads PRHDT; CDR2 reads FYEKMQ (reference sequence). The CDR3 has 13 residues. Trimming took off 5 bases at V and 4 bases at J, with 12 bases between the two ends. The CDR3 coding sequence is TGTGCCAGCAGCAATCCCGGGGGTTACGAGCAGTACTTC. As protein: CASSNPGGYEQYF.

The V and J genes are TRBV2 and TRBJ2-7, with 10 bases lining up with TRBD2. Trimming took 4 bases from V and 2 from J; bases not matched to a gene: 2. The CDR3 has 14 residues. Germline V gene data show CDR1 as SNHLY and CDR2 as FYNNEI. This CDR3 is CASSAGLATYEQYF. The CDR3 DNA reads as TGTGCCAGCAGTGCGGGACTAGCGACCTACGAGCAGTACTTC.

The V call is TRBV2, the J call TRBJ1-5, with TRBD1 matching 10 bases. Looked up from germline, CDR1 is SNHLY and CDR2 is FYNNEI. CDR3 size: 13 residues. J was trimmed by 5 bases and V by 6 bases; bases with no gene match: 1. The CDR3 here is CASRGTGDQPQHF. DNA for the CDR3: TGTGCCAGCAGGGGGACAGGGGATCAGCCCCAGCATTTT. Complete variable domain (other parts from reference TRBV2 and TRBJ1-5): EPEVTQTPSHQVTQMGQEVILRCVPISNHLYFYWYRQILGQKVEFLVSFYNNEISEKSEIFDDQFSVERPDGSNFTLKIRSTKLEDSAMYFCASRGTGDQPQHFGDGTRLSIL.